What follows is one T cell receptor (beta chain) and its context. Its antigen remains unidentified. Compared with germline, one end of the junction differs, possibly owing to a read error. The length of the CDR3 is 13 residues. The germline CDR1 and CDR2 sequences are DFQATT and SNEGSKA (reference sequence). TCRdb itself ran the reads through MiXCR, one entry per CDR3 protein. The sample lists 150,000 to 190,000 distinct CDR3 sequences, 23% seen once, with approximately 10% in the top ten. This specimen belongs to a study of T cell repertoires in cytomegalovirus infection. Overall study context: Matching HLA type and CMV infection were both indicated by public TCR beta signatures.

Study outcomes and limitations: Totalled public TCR beta family frequency picked out people who carried CMV plus the relevant HLA. In two of eight donors, the top clonotype was HLA-C-restricted CMV-specific.

The origin of this receptor is a human donor in good health (CMV status not recorded). Some clones in this sample may be carry-over from other donors' samples. V gene TRBV20-1 combines with J gene TRBJ2-1, with 9 positions matching TRBD2. The sequencing sample was made of PBMCs. The CDR3 sequence: CGAVLAGNNEQFF. The CDR3 nucleotides read TGCGGTGCGGTCCTAGCGGGAAACAATGAGCAGTTCTTC.